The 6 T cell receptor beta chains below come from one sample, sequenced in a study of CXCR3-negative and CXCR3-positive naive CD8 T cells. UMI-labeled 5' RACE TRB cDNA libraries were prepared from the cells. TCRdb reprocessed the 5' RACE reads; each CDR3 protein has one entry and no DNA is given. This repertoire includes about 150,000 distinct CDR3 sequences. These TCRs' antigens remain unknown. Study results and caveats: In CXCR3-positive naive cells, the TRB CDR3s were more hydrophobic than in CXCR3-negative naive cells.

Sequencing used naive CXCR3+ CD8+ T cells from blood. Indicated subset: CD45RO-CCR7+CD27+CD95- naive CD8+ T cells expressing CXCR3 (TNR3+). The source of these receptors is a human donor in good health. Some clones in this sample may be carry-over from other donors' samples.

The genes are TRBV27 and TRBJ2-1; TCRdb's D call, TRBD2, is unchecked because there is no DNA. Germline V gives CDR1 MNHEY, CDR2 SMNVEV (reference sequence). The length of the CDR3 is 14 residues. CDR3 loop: CASSLIGGDNEQFF.

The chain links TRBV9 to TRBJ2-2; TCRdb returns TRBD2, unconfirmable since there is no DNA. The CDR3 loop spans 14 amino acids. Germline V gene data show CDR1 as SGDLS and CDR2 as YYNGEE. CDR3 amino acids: CASSVSGDTGELFF.

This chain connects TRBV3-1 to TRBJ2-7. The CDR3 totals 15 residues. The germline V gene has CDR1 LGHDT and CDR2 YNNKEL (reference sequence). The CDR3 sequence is CASSQEIAVSYEQYF.

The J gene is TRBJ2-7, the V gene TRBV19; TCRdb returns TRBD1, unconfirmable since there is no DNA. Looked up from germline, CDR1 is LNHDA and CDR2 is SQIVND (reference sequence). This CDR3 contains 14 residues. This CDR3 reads CASSPTGVSYEQYF.

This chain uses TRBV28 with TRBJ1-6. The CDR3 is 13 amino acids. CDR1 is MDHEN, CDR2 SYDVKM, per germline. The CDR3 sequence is CASSLTANSPLHF.

This chain's CDR3 is CASSQVTGPTNEKLFF. This chain uses TRBV3-1 with TRBJ1-4. There are 16 residues in the CDR3. The germline V gene has CDR1 LGHDT and CDR2 YNNKEL (reference sequence).